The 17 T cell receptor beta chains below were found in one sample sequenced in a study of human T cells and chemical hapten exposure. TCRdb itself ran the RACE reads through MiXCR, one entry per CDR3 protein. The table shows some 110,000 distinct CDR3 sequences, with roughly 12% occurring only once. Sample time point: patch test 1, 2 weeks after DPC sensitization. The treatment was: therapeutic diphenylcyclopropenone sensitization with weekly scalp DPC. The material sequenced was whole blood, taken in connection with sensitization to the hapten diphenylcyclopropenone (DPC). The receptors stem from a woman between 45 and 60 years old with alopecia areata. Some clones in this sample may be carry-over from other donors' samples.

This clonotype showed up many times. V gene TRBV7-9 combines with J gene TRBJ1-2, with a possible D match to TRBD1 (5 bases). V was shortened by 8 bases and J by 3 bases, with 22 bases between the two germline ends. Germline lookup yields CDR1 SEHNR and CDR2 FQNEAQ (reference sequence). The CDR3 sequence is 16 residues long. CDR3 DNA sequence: TGTGCCAGCGAAGGTACCGGGACCGCAGCCGACTATGGCTACACCTTC. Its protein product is CASEGTGTAADYGYTF.

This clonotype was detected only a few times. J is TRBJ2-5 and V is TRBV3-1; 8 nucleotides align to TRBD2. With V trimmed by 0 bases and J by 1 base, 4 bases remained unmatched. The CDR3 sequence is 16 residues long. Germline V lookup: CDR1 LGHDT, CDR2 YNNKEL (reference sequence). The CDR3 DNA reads TGTGCCAGCAGCCAAGATAGAGGGACTAGCCAAGAGACCCAGTACTTC. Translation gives CASSQDRGTSQETQYF.

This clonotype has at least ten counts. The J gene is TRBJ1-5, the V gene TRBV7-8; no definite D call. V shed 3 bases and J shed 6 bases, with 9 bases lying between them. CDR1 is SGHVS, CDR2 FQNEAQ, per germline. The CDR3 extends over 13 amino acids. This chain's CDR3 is CASSFDLPQPQHF. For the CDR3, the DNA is TGTGCCAGCAGCTTTGATCTCCCTCAGCCCCAGCATTTT.

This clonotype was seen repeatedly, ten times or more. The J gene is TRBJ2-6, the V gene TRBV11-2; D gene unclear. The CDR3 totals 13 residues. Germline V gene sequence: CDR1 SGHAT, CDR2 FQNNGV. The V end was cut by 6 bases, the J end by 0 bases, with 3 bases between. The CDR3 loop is CASRFSGANVLTF. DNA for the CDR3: TGTGCCAGCAGATTCTCTGGGGCCAACGTCCTGACTTTC.

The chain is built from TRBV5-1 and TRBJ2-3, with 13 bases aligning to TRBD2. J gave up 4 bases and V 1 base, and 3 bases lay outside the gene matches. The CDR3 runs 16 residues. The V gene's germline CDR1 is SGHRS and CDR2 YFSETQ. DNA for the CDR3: TGCGCCAGCAGCTTGAGACTAGCGGGAGGCCCAGATACGCAGTATTTT. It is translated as CASSLRLAGGPDTQYF.

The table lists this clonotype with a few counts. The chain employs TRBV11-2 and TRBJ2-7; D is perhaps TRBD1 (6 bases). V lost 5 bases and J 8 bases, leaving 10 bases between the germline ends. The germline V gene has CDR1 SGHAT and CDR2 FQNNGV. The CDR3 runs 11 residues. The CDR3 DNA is TGTGCCAGCAGCCCCGGACAGAAGCAGTACTTC. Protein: CASSPGQKQYF.

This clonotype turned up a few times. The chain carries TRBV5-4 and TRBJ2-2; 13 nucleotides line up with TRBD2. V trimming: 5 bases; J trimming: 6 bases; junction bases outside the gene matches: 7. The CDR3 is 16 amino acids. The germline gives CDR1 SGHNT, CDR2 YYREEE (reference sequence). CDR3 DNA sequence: TGTGCCAGCAGTTATGGACTAGCGGGAGTCCCCGGGGAGCTGTTTTTT. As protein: CASSYGLAGVPGELFF. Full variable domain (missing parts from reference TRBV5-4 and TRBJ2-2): ETGVTQSPTHLIKTRGQQVTLRCSSQSGHNTVSWYQQALGQGPQFIFQYYREEENGRGNFPPRFSGLQFPNYSSELNVNALELDDSALYLCASSYGLAGVPGELFFGEGSRLTVL.

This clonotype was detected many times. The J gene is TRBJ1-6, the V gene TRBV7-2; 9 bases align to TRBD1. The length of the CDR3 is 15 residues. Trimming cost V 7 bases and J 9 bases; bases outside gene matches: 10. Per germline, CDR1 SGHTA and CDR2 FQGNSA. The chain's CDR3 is CASTPSVDRGSPLHF. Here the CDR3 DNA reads TGTGCCAGCACGCCCAGCGTGGACAGGGGTTCACCCCTCCACTTT. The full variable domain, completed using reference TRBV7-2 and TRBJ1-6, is GAGVSQSPSNKVTEKGKDVELRCDPISGHTALYWYRQSLGQGLEFLIYFQGNSAPDKSGLPSDRFSAERTGGSVSTLTIQRTQQEDSAVYLCASTPSVDRGSPLHFGNGTRLTVT.

CDR3 nucleotide sequence: TGCAGCGTTGGGATGCGAAACCGCCACGAAAAACTGTTTTTT. This sequence encodes CSVGMRNRHEKLFF. This chain joins TRBV29-1 and TRBJ1-4; D remains ambiguous. The CDR3 has 14 amino acids. Germline loops: CDR1 SQVTM, CDR2 ANQGSEA. The ends were cut back, 4 bases at V and 8 bases at J, with 17 bases in the middle.

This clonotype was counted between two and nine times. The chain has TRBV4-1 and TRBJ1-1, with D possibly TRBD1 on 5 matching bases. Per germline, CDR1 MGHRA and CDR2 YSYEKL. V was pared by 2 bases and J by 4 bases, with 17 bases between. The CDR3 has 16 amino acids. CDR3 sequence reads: CASSQRVAGRGTEAFF. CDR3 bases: TGCGCCAGCAGCCAAAGGGTCGCAGGGAGGGGCACTGAAGCTTTCTTT.

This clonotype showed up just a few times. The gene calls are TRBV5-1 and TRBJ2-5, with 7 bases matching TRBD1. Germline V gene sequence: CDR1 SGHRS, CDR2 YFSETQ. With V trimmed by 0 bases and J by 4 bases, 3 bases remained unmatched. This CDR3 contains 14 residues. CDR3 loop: CASSLEGGLETQYF. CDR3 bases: TGCGCCAGCAGCTTGGAAGGGGGCTTAGAGACCCAGTACTTC.

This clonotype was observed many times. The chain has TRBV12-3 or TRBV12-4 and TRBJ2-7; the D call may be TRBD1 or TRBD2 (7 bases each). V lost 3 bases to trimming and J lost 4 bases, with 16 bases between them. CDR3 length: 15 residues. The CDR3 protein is CASSLGGTVPYEQYF. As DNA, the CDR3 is TGTGCCAGCAGTTTGGGAGGGACAGTACCTTACGAGCAGTACTTC.

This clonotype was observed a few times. The CDR3 reads CSVRVAGNQPQHF. The CDR3 DNA sequence: TGCAGCGTTCGAGTCGCGGGGAATCAGCCCCAGCATTTT. This chain uses TRBV29-1 with TRBJ1-5; D remains ambiguous. The CDR3 loop spans 13 amino acids. V dropped 5 bases and J dropped 4 bases, with 12 bases sitting between them. In germline, CDR1 is SQVTM, CDR2 ANQGSEA.

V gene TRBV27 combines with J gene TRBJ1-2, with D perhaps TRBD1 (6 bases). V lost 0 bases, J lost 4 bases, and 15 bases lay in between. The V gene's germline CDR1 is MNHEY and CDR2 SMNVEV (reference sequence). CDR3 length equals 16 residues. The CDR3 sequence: CASSLSTGSSPYGYTF. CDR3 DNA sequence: TGTGCCAGCAGTTTATCGACAGGTTCGTCACCCTATGGCTACACCTTC.

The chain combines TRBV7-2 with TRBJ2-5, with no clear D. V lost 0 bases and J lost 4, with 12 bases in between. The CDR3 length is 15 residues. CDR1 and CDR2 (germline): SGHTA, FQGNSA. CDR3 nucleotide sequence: TGTGCCAGCAGCTTAGCGGGCACCGCTTCAGAGACCCAGTACTTC. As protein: CASSLAGTASETQYF.

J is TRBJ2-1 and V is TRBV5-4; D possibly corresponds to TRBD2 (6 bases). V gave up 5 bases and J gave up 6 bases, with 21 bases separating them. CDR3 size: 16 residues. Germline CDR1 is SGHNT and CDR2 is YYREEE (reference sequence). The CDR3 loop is CASREGPGTPANEQFF. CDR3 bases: TGTGCCAGCAGGGAGGGTCCCGGGACTCCGGCCAATGAGCAGTTCTTC.

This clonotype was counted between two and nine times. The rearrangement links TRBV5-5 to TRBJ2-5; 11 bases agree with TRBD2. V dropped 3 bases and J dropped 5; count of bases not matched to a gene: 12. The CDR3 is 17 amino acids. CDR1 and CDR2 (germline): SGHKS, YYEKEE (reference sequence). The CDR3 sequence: CASSSRLTSGRTETQYF. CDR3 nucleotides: TGTGCCAGCAGCTCTCGCCTAACTAGCGGGAGAACGGAGACCCAGTACTTC.